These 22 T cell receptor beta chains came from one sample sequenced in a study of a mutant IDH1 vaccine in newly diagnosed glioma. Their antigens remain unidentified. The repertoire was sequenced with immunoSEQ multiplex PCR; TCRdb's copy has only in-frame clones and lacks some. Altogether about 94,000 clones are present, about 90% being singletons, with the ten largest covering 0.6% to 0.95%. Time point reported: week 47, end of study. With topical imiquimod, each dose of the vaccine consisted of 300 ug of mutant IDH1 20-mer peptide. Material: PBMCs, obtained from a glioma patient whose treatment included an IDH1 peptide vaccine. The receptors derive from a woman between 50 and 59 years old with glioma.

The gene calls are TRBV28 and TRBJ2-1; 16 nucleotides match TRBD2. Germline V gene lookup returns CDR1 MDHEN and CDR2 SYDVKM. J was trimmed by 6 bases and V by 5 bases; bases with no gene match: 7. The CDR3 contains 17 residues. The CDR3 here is CASSPGLAGGPGNEQFF. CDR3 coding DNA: TGTGCCAGCAGTCCGGGACTAGCGGGAGGGCCAGGCAATGAGCAGTTCTTC.

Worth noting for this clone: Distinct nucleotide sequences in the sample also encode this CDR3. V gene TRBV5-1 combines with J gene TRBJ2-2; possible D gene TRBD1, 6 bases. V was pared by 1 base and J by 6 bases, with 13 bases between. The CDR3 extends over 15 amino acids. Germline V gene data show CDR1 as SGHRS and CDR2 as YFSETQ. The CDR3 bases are TGCGCCAGCAGCTTGTTGGGGGCGCCGTCCGGGGAGCTGTTTTTT. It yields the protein CASSLLGAPSGELFF.

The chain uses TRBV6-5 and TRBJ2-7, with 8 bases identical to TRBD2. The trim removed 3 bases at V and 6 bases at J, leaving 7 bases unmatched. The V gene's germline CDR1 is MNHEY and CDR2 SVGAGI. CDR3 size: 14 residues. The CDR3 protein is CASSYLAGIGEQYF. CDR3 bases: TGTGCCAGCAGTTATTTAGCGGGAATCGGCGAGCAGTACTTC.

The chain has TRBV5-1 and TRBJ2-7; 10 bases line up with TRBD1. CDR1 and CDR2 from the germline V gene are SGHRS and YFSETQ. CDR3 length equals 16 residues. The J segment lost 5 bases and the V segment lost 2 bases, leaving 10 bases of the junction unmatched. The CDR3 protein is CASSLTGTGVRNEQYF. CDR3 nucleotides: TGCGCCAGCAGCTTAACCGGGACAGGGGTGAGGAACGAGCAGTACTTC.

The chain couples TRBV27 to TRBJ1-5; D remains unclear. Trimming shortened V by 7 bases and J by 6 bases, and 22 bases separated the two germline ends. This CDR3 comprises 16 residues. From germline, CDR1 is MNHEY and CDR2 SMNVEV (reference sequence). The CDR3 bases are TGTGCCAGCACCCCTTCCTTTCATGGGCGTAGTCAGCCCCAGCATTTT. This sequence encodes CASTPSFHGRSQPQHF.

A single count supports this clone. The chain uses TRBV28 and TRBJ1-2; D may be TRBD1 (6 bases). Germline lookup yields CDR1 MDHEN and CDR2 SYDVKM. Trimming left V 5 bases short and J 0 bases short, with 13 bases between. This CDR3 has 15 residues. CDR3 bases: TGTGCCAGCAGTACCCGGACAGACCCTAACTATGGCTACACCTTC. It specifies CASSTRTDPNYGYTF.

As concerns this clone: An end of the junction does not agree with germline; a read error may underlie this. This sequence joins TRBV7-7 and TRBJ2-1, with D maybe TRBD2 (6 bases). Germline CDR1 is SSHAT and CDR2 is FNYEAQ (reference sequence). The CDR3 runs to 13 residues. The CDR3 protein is CASSQDYYNEQFF. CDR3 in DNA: TGTGCTAGCAGCCAGGACTACTACAATGAGCAGTTCTTC.

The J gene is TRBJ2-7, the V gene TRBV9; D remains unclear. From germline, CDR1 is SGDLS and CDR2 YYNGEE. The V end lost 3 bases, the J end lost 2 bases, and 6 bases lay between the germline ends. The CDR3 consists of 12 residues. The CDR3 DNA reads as TGTGCCAGCAGCGCGGATCCCTACGAGCAGTACTTC. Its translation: CASSADPYEQYF.

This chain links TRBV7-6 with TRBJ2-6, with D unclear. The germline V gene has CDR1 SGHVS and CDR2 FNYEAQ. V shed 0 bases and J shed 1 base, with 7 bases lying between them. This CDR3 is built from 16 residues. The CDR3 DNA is TGTGCCAGCAGCTTAGCGCAGTGGTCTGGGGCCAACGTCCTGACTTTC. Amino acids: CASSLAQWSGANVLTF.

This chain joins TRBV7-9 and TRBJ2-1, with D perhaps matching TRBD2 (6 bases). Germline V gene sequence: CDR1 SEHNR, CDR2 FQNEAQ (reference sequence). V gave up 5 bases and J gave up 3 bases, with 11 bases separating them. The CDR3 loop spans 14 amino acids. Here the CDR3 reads CASSRRDFYNEQFF. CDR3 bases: TGTGCCAGCAGCCGCCGGGACTTCTACAATGAGCAGTTCTTC.

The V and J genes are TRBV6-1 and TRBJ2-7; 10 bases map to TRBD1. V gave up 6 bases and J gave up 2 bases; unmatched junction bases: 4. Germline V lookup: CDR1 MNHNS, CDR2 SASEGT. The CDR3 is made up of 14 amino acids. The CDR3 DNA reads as TGTGCCAGCAGGGCCGGGACAGGGGCCTACGAGCAGTACTTC. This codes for CASRAGTGAYEQYF.

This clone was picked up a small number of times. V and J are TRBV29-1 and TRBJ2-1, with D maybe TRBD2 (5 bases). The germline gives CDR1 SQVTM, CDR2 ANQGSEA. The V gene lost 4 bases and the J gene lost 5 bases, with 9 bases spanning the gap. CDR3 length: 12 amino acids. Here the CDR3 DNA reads TGCAGCGTTGTAGAGACTAACAATGAGCAGTTCTTC. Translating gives CSVVETNNEQFF.

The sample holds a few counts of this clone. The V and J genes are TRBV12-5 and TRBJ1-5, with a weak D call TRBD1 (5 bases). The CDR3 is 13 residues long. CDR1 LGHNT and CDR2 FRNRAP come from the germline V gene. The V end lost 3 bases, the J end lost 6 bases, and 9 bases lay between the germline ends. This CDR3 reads CASGLSGFQPQHF. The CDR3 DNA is TGTGCTAGTGGTTTATCAGGGTTTCAGCCCCAGCATTTT.

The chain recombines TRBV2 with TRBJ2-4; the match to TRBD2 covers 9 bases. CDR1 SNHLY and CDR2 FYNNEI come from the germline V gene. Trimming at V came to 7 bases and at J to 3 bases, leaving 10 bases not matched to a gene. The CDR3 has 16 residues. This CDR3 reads CASIGREGRVKNIQYF. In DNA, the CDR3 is TGTGCCAGCATCGGGCGGGAGGGCCGAGTCAAAAACATTCAGTACTTC.

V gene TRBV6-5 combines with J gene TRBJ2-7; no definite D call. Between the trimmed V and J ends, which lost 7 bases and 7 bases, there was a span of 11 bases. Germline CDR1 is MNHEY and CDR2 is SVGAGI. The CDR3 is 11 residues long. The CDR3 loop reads CASTQRREQYF. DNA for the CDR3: TGTGCCAGCACTCAGCGCCGGGAGCAGTACTTC.

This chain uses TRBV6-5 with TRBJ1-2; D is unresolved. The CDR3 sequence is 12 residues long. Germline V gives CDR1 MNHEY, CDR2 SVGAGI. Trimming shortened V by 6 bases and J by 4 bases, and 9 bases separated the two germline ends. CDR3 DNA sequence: TGTGCCAGCAGCTATGGACCCTATGGCTACACCTTC. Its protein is CASSYGPYGYTF.

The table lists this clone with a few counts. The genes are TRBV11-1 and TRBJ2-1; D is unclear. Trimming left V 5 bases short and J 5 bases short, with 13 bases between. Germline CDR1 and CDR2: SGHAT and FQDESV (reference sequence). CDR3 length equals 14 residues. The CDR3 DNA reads TGTGCCAGCAGCGCATACCGGGCCAACAATGAGCAGTTCTTC. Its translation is CASSAYRANNEQFF. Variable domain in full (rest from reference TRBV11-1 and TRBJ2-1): EAEVAQSPRYKITEKSQAVAFWCDPISGHATLYWYRQILGQGPELLVQFQDESVVDDSQLPKDRFSAERLKGVDSTLKIQPAELGDSAMYLCASSAYRANNEQFFGPGTRLTVL.

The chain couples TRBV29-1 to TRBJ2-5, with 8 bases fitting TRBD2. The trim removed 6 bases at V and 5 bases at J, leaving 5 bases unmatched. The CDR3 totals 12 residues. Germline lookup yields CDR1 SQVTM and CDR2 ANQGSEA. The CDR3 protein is CSVAGVGETQYF. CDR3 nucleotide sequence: TGCAGCGTAGCGGGAGTAGGTGAGACCCAGTACTTC.

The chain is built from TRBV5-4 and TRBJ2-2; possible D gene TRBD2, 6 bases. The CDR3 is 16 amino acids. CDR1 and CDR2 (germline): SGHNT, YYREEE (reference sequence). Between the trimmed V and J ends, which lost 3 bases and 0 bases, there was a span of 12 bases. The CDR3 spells CASSSASGANTGELFF. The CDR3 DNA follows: TGTGCCAGCAGCTCCGCCTCGGGAGCGAACACCGGGGAGCTGTTTTTT.

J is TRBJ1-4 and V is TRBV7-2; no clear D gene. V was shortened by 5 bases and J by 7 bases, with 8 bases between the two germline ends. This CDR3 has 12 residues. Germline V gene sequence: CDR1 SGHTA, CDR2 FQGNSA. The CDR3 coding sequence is TGTGCCAGCAGCCCCTATGCTGAAAAACTGTTTTTT. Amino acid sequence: CASSPYAEKLFF.

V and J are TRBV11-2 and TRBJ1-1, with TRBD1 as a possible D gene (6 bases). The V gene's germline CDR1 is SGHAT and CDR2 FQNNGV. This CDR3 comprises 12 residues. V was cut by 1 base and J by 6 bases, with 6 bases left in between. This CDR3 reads CASSLAGAEAFF. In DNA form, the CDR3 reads TGTGCCAGCAGCTTAGCAGGGGCTGAAGCTTTCTTT.

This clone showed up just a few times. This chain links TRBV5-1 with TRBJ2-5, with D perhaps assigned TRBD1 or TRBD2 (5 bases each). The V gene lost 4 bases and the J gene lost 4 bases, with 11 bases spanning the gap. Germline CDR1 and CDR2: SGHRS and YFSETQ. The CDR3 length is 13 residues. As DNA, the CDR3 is TGCGCCAGCAGCCCTATTGGGGGAGAGACCCAGTACTTC. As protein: CASSPIGGETQYF.